The subject of this entry is one T cell receptor (beta chain). The antigen this receptor binds is unknown. Within one base of it there is no much larger clone, and no base qualities were kept. The data were taken from a study of cytomegalovirus exposure and HLA in healthy donors (dated 2017 in TCRdb). Looking at the study overall: An earlier analysis of roughly 630 of the donors reported approximately 290 Gb of sequence data and 100 million to 140 million unique TCR beta sequences from about 180 million T cells. Rather than drawing on any new phenotypic data, the later analysis identified candidate immune exposures from TCR beta sequences and the way those sequences occurred across donors. Of the roughly 430 genotyped donors, approximately 82% fell in the genetic ancestry cluster associated with self-reported Caucasian donors. To predict cytomegalovirus infection status, the study brought together high-throughput TCR immunosequencing, statistical association of individual TCRs with disease status, and machine learning. In a later genetic analysis, genome-wide SNP genotypes for about three fifths of the roughly 670 donors were used, and that subset was treated as a discovery cohort. The study aimed to test whether cataloging public T cell receptors could reveal signatures of past pathogen exposure. The number of donors typed differed by locus, with 629-630 for A, B, C, DRB1 and DQB1, 522 for DQA1, 600 to 610 for DPA1, and under 490 for DPB1. Alongside the repertoire data, information on donor age, sex, ethnicity and CMV serostatus was compiled. In an earlier analysis of roughly 580 of the donors, high-throughput TCR beta sequencing was used to judge whether each TCR beta V gene segment behaved as functional or pseudogenic. Using immunosequencing, the study profiled T cell repertoires from around 670 subjects and related those repertoires to cytomegalovirus serostatus. Across some 400 genotyped donors of the cohort, an average of about 220,000 unique TCR beta nucleotide sequences per donor were sequenced, and roughly 20% of those sequences were non-productive. HLA typing covered class I and class II loci at four-digit resolution. All discovery cohort repertoires had been generated on a single sequencing platform. Besides the first cohort of 666 subjects, a separate validation cohort made up of 120 different subjects was used. About five DR-DQ haplotypes were handled as single units for association and clustering because linkage in the cohort was strong. In a later analysis, previously published TCR beta repertoires from about 670 donors were re-analyzed and high-resolution HLA genotyping was added so that TCR occurrence patterns could be studied. An early release covering roughly 640 HLA-typed donors comprised 250 to 350 gigabases of sequencing data and roughly 86 million unique TCR sequences. Paper-wide results and their limitations: In a later analysis, the rate of TCR association differed among HLA loci, with DRB1 alleles having the most associated TCRs and HLA-C alleles having the fewest. In the study, 150 to 200 TCR beta chains were listed as associated with cytomegalovirus. Presence/absence analyses assumed roughly uniform sequencing depth across donors, an assumption that may not hold. The classifier was reported to diagnose cytomegalovirus status with high specificity and sensitivity in both the original and validation cohorts. Because counts were too low, fewer than 20 rarely observed V segments, including chromosome 9 orphons, were excluded from the earlier analysis of several hundred of the donors. A later genetic analysis reported fewer N-insertions in productive TCRs among donors in an Asian-associated ancestry cluster than the roughly 650-donor mean. A further reported finding was that TCR beta sequences accurately predicted the HLA-A and HLA-B alleles for most subjects in the first cohort. Several of the top co-occurrence clusters appeared to be linked to parvovirus B19, influenza, CMV and Epstein-Barr virus, according to a later analysis. Because some donors lacked HLA typing at each locus, the association tests relied only on the typed subset. A group of highly shared sequence variants was considered likely to be a technical artifact of the sequencing pipeline. Most TCR sequences were seen in very few donors, while some public TCRs were found in many individuals. According to a later analysis, most CMV-associated TCR beta chains appeared to be HLA-restricted, and the HLA associations seemed to be driven largely by CMV exposure. It was suggested by the authors that the approach could potentially be generalized to other disease states and immunological phenotypes. In a later analysis, HLA-associated TCR beta chains showed more clonal expansion and lower generation probabilities than non-associated chains that were equally common. Broadly in line with IMGT annotations, most TCR beta V segments showed up in productive rearrangements about 87% or about 30% of the time in an earlier analysis of around 600 of the donors. Because the 87-base-pair reads could not distinguish some IMGT-functional V segments, including TRBV6-2 and TRBV6-3, those segments were excluded. A later analysis associated 17,000 or so TCR beta sequences with specific HLA alleles at a false discovery rate of 0.05. An association between a missense DCLRE1C variant and V-gene and J-gene trimming of TCR beta chains was found in a later genetic analysis and replicated in an independent cohort. The cohort was sequenced for TCR beta chains only, and without alpha or paired-chain data the features that could be detected were limited. In vitro tests confirmed that three of the cytomegalovirus-associated TCR beta chains recognize cytomegalovirus antigens. Correlated functional status among segregating V segments might be attributable to linkage disequilibrium, but an unknown experimental factor could not be ruled out. When HLA alleles, especially DR and DQ, strongly co-occurred, TCR associations were difficult to assign to individual alleles. CMV serostatus was the only immune exposure information available for the cohort.

The cohort consisted of approximately 690 healthy bone marrow donors. At the time of sampling, all cohort members were nominally healthy, though unrecorded immune exposures were likely present. The donor was CMV seropositive and was included in the group of 250 to 300 seropositive cohort members. A peripheral blood sample was provided by each donor, and peripheral blood mononuclear cells were used for TCR beta sequencing. Genomic DNA extraction from the blood cell samples was performed with the Qiagen DNeasy Blood Extraction Kit. Inclusive of the bounding cysteine and phenylalanine, the CDR3 is 14 residues long. The retained sequence is limited to the CDR3, 42 bases, with the frame set at the first base. From a lookup of the germline V gene, CDR1 and CDR2 are LGHNA and YNFKEQ. V is shortened by 2 bases, J by 3 bases, and the region joining them spans 8 bases. The protocol used for the library was the immunoSEQ multiplex PCR assay. A mixture of 60 forward primers for TCR Vbeta segments and 13 reverse primers for TCR Jbeta segments was used in the multiplex PCR. Amplification of the CDR3 region of rearranged TCR beta genes was performed with a multiplex PCR assay on genomic DNA. The Illumina HiSeq System was used to sequence the amplified TCR beta libraries as 87-base-pair reads. In the original analysis: A later analysis counted tens of millions of unique TCR beta chains across the 650 to 700 repertoires, and some 11 million of these chains were shared by at least two donors. Raw reads were error-corrected and collapsed into unique sequences by a nearest-neighbor algorithm in which closely related sequences were merged to remove PCR and sequencing errors. Alignment of CDR3 sequences to IMGT reference sequences was used to assign V, D and J gene segments. For a sequence to be retained, at least a six-nucleotide match to both a V gene segment and a J gene segment was required. A rearrangement counted as productive if the CDR3 had no stop codons and remained in frame with V and J, and every other rearrangement counted as non-productive. CDR3 was defined according to IMGT convention as the region running from the second conserved V-encoded cysteine to the conserved J-encoded phenylalanine. In an earlier analysis of around 640 of the donors, sequences lacking an unambiguous match to a single V gene segment were excluded. An earlier analysis of over 450 of the donors classified V segments as functional when productive rearrangements were above 56.7% and as segregating when the standard deviation between donors was above 5%. To diagnose cytomegalovirus status from the catalog of TCR beta chain sequences, a statistical classification framework was built. A later analysis assigned V and J genes by comparing TCR nucleotide sequences with IMGT/GENE-DB human TR gene sequences. In a later analysis, CDR3 sequences and most-parsimonious VDJ recombination scenarios were assigned using the TCRdist pipeline. In a later analysis, every TCR beta chain was defined by the combination of its CDR3 amino acid sequence and its V-gene family, and reads without a unique V-gene family were dropped. A later analysis removed several hundred highly shared, low-generation-probability nucleotide sequences to deal with suspected cross-contamination and a sequencing artifact. In a later analysis, a clonal expansion index for each public chain was calculated from normalized within-repertoire ranks of inferred template counts. In a later analysis, generation probabilities were computed using a VDJ recombination model fitted to out-of-frame rearrangements, and the results were checked against IGoR. In a later analysis, TCR-TCR, TCR-HLA and TCR-CMV co-occurrence was scored with hypergeometric tests, and a repertoire-size bias correction was applied to TCR pairs. False discovery rates were estimated in a later analysis by permuting HLA or CMV assignments 20 times. In a later analysis, co-occurring TCRs were grouped with DBSCAN, and TCRdist sequence similarity was added when clustering was performed within HLA-allele-positive subsets. Co-occurrence clustering excluded repertoires with fewer than 30,000 or more than 120,000 public chains, plus five with anomalous nucleotide sharing. What TCRdb holds here is the immuneACCESS table cut down to in-frame rearrangements. Part of the clones is not present; checked against another copy, under half of the missing clones reflect an unresolved V gene, and the others are unexplained. Clone size and V and J calls were adopted from that table, with D and trimming inferred from the DNA. The sample records fewer than 85,000 clones, around 84% of which are singletons. 15% to 20% of the sample is held by the ten biggest clonotypes.

This clonotype was obtained from a man in his 70s in good health and CMV-seropositive. Sequencing was done on a sample of PBMCs. The chain couples TRBV4-2 to TRBJ2-1, with no D gene named confidently. The DNA sequence is TGTGCCAGCAGCCAATCTCCGGGCTACAATGAGCAGTTCTTC. Its protein reads: CASSQSPGYNEQFF.